This T cell receptor (beta chain) was observed in a study of shared clonotypes between healthy human individuals. Sequencing was performed with immunoSEQ multiplex PCR; in TCRdb, only in-frame clones are kept and a portion is missing. This sample has about 2 million clones, with roughly 95% found just once. CDR1 MNHEY and CDR2 SVGAGI come from the germline V gene. This CDR3 comprises 15 residues. Trimming shortened V by 0 bases and J by 2 bases, and 10 bases separated the two germline ends. This TCR derives from a man between 18 and 35 years old in good health. The chain uses TRBV6-5 and TRBJ2-5, with unresolved D. Material: naive CD4+ T cells sorted from blood. Subset reported: CD45RA+ positively selected. The CDR3 protein is CASSYSMLQQETQYF. As DNA, the CDR3 is TGTGCCAGCAGTTACTCGATGCTGCAACAAGAGACCCAGTACTTC.